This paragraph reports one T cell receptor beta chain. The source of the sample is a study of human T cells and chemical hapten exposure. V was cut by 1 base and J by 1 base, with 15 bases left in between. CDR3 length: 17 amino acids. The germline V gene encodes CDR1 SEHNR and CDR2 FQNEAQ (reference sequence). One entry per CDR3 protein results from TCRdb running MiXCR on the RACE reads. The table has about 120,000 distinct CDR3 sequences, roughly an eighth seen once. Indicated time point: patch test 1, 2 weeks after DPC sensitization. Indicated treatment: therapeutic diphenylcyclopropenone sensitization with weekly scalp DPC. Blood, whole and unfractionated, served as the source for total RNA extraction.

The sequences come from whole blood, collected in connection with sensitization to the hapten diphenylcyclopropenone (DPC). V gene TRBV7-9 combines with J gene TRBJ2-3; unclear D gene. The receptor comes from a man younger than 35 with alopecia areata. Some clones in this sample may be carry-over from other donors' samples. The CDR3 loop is CASSLVPLGLGTDTQYF. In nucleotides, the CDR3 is TGTGCCAGCAGCTTAGTACCTCTTGGGCTAGGCACAGATACGCAGTATTTT.